This T cell receptor (beta chain) emerged from a study of blood T cell repertoires in COVID-19 (TCRdb year 2020). As for the study more broadly: Samples from collaborators originated in the United States, Italy and Spain and spanned both the acute and convalescent phases of COVID-19. Subjects who had been exposed to COVID-19, were actively infected with it, or had recovered from it provided the deeply sampled blood TCRbeta repertoires that made up the dataset. The repertoires were released in a freely available public database meant as a resource for research on the immune response to SARS-CoV-2. HLA class I and class II types, where available, came from metadata supplied by the sample provider rather than from assay-based typing. Nearly every sample came with metadata listing a de-identified subject ID, COVID-19 status, age in years and sex. The samples were drawn from two sources: the first 160 participants of the ongoing ImmuneRACE study, and about 1,300 subjects contributed by 6 global collaborators. The prospective study material was composed of cDNA or gDNA derived from T cells, B-cell-depleted T cells, or PBMCs.

The study at large found these results: How much clinical and demographic metadata was included differed by source and by participant, and the metadata was provided uncurated.

TCRbeta CDR3 regions were amplified from genomic DNA by means of the immunoSEQ Assay, a bias-controlled multiplex PCR. The source study handled its data this way. Within the assay, amplification of reference gene primers was used to estimate how many nucleated cells each sample contained. Sequence reads were collapsed and filtered to measure the absolute abundance of every unique TCRbeta CDR3 rearrangement. For each sample, productive Simpson clonality was calculated by taking the square root of Simpson's diversity index across productive rearrangements. TCRdb obtained this table from immuneACCESS and retained in-frame rearrangements with V and J assigned. These tables miss some clones; where compared with another copy, unresolved V genes account for less than half of the shortfall, and the remainder is unexplained. V and J calls and clone size are as listed in that table; D and trimming were resolved from the DNA. A total of just over 90,000 clones appear in this sample, approximately 80% of them only once. 6.5% to 9% of the sample belongs to the ten largest clones.

Each collaborating institution followed its own protocols to collect whole blood in K2EDTA tubes. For TCRbeta analysis, collaborators shipped samples in one of three forms: frozen whole blood, isolated PBMCs, or DNA extracted from either of those sample types. Worth noting for this clone: The clone's antigen remains unknown. No base quality values were provided; no much bigger clone lies one nucleotide off.

The CDR3, cysteine through phenylalanine, is 16 amino acids long. Left in the record is the CDR3 DNA by itself, 48 bases read in frame from the first base. The germline V and J ends show losses of 3 bases and 4 bases respectively, and no gene match explains 11 bases of the junction. From the germline V gene, CDR1 is MGHDK and CDR2 is SYGVNS. This receptor was obtained from a man in his 70s with acute or convalescent COVID-19. This chain joins TRBV25-1 to TRBJ2-5; TRBD1 fits 7 bases in the junction. Specimen: peripheral blood. The CDR3 here reads CASSDRTGRGGETQYF. The sequenced DNA: TGTGCCAGCAGTGACCGGACAGGACGCGGTGGAGAGACCCAGTACTTC. Outside the CDR3, residues come from the reference TRBV25-1 and TRBJ2-5 proteins, so the full variable domain is: EADIYQTPRYLVIGTGKKITLECSQTMGHDKMYWYQQDPGMELHLIHYSYGVNSTEKGDLSSESTVSRIRTEHFPLTLESARPSHTSQYLCASSDRTGRGGETQYFGPGTRLLVL.